These 4 T cell receptor beta chains were all obtained from the same sample, sequenced in a study of human T cells and chemical hapten exposure. From the RACE reads, TCRdb called clonotypes with MiXCR, one entry per CDR3 protein. Here the sample spans 44,000 or so distinct CDR3 sequences, around 3.6% being singletons. The time point here: healthy volunteer bleed at 6 weeks. It was from unfractionated whole blood that total RNA was extracted. The sample taken for sequencing was whole blood. All receptors come from a human donor in good health. Some clones in this sample may be carry-over from other donors' samples.

CDR3 sequence (DNA): TGTGCCAGCAGCGTAGACAGCTCTGGGGCCAACGTCCTGACTTTC. This gives the protein CASSVDSSGANVLTF. The rearrangement links TRBV12-3 or TRBV12-4 to TRBJ2-6; a possible D gene is TRBD1 (5 bases). The CDR3 covers 15 residues. The V gene lost 6 bases and the J gene lost 0 bases, with 9 bases spanning the gap.

In its sample, this clonotype was seen many times. The J gene is TRBJ1-2, the V gene TRBV29-1; D uncertain. Germline-derived CDR1 and CDR2 are SQVTM and ANQGSEA. The CDR3 is 14 residues long. V was cut by 1 base and J by 5 bases, with 14 bases left in between. The CDR3 protein is CSVEVSDPKYGYTF. The DNA of the CDR3 is TGCAGCGTTGAAGTCAGCGACCCCAAATATGGCTACACCTTC.

This clonotype was detected many times. The V and J genes are TRBV7-9 and TRBJ2-3, with TRBD2 matching 13 bases. Germline-derived CDR1 and CDR2 are SEHNR and FQNEAQ (reference sequence). The CDR3 covers 18 residues. J gave up 5 bases and V 5 bases, and 13 bases lay outside the gene matches. The CDR3 DNA follows: TGTGCCAGCAGCGCCAACCCGACTAGCGGGGGGCCCGGAGATACGCAGTATTTT. Residues: CASSANPTSGGPGDTQYF.

Ten or more counts support this clonotype. V and J are TRBV11-1 and TRBJ2-6; no definite D call. V lost 5 bases and J lost 6, with 11 bases in between. Germline-derived CDR1 and CDR2 are SGHAT and FQDESV (reference sequence). The CDR3 spans 14 residues. For the CDR3, the DNA is TGTGCCAGCAGCCCGGTTTTCGCGGCCAACGTCCTGACTTTC. This gives the protein CASSPVFAANVLTF.